This entry describes one T cell receptor beta chain. RNA transcripts yielded amplified TCR beta CDR3 regions. A first-round RT-PCR used HTBI primers, followed by a second-round multiplex PCR. TCRdb recomputed calls from the multiplex PCR reads with MiXCR, one row per CDR3 protein. The top ten hold around 12% of the sample, which has roughly 300,000 distinct CDR3 sequences, about a sixth seen once. These data come from a study of Graves' ophthalmopathy and Graves' hyperthyroidism. CDR3 size: 15 residues. Per germline, CDR1 WSHSY and CDR2 SAAADI. V dropped 10 bases and J dropped 2; count of bases not matched to a gene: 7.

The rearrangement joins TRBV10-2 to TRBJ2-5; 13 bases line up with TRBD2. Sequenced: peripheral blood. This receptor was taken from an adult man with Graves' ophthalmopathy. The CDR3 DNA reads as TGCGCCACCCGACTAGCGGGAGGAGGACAAGAGACCCAGTACTTC. Amino acids: CATRLAGGGQETQYF.